The sample holds a few counts of the clone carrying this T cell receptor (beta chain). The antigen is not known. The data originate from a study of a mutant IDH1 vaccine in newly diagnosed glioma. Study summary: The initiation of vaccination occurred 4-6 weeks after radiotherapy alone, or with temozolomide cycles. Sex distribution of treated patients was approximately 60% male and around 40% female; mean age was about 41 years. Patients previously underwent radiotherapy, temozolomide, or both, and most underwent both.

This CDR3 comprises 14 residues. Trimming shortened V by 1 base and J by 3 bases, and 9 bases separated the two germline ends. In germline, CDR1 is SGHRS, CDR2 YFSETQ. TCRdb keeps only in-frame clones here, not all; method: immunoSEQ multiplex PCR. The repertoire includes tens of thousands of clones, less than 90% of them detected once, and 3.5% to 4% sits in the top ten. Stated time point: week 47, end of study. A 20-mer mutant IDH1 peptide at 300 ug was injected subcutaneously with topical imiquimod. This TCR was sampled from a man aged 30-40 years with glioma. Sample: PBMCs, taken from a glioma patient whose treatment included an IDH1 peptide vaccine. The chain recombines TRBV5-1 with TRBJ2-3; possibly TRBD2 for D (6 bases). DNA of the CDR3: TGCGCCAGCAGCTTGAATCGGGGGACAGATACGCAGTATTTT. Protein sequence: CASSLNRGTDTQYF.